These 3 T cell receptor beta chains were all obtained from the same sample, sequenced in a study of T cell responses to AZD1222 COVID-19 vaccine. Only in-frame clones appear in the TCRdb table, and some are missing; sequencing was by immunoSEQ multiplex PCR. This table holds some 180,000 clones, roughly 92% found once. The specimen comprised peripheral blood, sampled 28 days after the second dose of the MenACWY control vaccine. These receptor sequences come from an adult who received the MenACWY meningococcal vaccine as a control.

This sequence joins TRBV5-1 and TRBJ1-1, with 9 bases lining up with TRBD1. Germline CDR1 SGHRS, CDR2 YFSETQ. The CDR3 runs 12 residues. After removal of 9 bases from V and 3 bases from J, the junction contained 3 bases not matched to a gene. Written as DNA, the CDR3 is TGCGCCACGGGGGACAGGGACACTGAAGCTTTCTTT. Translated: CATGDRDTEAFF.

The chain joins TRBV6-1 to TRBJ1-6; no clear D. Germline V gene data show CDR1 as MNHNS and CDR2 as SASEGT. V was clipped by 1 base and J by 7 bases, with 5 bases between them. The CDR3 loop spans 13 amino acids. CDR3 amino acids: CASSEDPNSPLHF. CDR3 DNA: TGTGCCAGCAGTGAAGATCCGAATTCACCCCTCCACTTT.

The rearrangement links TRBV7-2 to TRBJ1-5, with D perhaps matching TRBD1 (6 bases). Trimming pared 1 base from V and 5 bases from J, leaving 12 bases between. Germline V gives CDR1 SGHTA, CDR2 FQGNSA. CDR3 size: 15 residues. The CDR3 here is CASSLESGTYQPQHF. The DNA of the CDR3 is TGTGCCAGCAGCTTAGAGTCGGGGACATATCAGCCCCAGCATTTT.